Sequencing of this TCR beta chain was carried out in a study of T cells after yellow fever vaccination. This clonotype was seen repeatedly, ten times or more. Antigen unknown. General study results and limits: Weaker, the secondary response peaked sooner, at day 5 versus 15. The booster saw the reappearance of most primary-vaccination clones (approximately 97% CD4, 88% CD8).

The germline V gene encodes CDR1 MGHRA and CDR2 YSYEKL. Trimming cost V 1 base and J 7 bases, with 5 bases left between them. The CDR3 length is 12 residues. They built TCR cDNA with 5'RACE template switching, a step that put in a universal primer site and UMIs. Via MiXCR, TCRdb re-called the 5' RACE reads, giving one row per CDR3 protein. The data hold approximately 260,000 distinct CDR3 sequences, with around 4.9% observed a single time. Sequenced material: CD4+ T cells sorted from PBMCs, taken on the day of the yellow fever booster vaccination. The rearrangement uses TRBV4-1 and TRBJ1-5; unclear D gene. This sequence was found in a man in his late teens or twenties who received the YFV17D yellow fever vaccine. DNA for the CDR3: TGCGCCAGCAGCCAAGTTGGGCAGCCCCAGCATTTT. Its translation is CASSQVGQPQHF.